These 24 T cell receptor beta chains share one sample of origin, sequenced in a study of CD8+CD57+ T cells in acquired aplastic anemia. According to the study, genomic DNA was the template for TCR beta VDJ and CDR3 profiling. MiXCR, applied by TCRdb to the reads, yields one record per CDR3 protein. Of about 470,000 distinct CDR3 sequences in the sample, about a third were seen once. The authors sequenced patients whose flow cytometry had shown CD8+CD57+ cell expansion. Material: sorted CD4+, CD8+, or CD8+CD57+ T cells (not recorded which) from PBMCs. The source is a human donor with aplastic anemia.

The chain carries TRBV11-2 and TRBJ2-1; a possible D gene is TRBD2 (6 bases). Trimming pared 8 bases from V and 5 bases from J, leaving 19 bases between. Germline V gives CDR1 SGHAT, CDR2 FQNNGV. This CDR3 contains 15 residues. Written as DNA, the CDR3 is TGTGCCAGCCGCCGTTGGTCGGGGGATCACAATGAGCAGTTCTTC. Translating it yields CASRRWSGDHNEQFF.

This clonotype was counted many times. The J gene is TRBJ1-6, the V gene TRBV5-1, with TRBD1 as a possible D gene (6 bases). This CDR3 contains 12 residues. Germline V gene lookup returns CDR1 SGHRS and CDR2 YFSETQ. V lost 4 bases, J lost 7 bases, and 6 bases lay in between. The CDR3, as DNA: TGCGCCAGCAGCAGGGGGAATTCACCCCTCCACTTT. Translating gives CASSRGNSPLHF.

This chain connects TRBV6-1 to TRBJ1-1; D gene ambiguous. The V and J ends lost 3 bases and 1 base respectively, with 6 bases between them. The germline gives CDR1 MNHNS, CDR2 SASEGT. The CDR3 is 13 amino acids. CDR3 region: CASSDFSNTEAFF. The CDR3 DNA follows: TGTGCCAGCAGTGACTTTTCGAACACTGAAGCTTTCTTT.

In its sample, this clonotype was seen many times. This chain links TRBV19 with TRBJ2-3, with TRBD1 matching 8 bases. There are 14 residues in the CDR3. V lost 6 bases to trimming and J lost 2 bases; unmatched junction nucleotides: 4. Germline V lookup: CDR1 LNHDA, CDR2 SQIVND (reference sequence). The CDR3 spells CASRLQGATDTQYF. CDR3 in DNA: TGTGCCAGTAGGTTGCAGGGGGCCACAGATACGCAGTATTTT. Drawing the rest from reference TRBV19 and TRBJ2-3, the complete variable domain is DGGITQSPKYLFRKEGQNVTLSCEQNLNHDAMYWYRQDPGQGLRLIYYSQIVNDFQKGDIAEGYSVSREKKESFPLTVTSAQKNPTAFYLCASRLQGATDTQYFGPGTRLTVL.

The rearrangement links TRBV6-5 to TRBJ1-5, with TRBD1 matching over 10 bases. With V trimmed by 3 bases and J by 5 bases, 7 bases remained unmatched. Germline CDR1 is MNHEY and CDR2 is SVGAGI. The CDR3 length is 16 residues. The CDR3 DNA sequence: TGTGCCAGCAGTTATCTCGGGACAGGGGACCATCAGCCCCAGCATTTT. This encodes CASSYLGTGDHQPQHF.

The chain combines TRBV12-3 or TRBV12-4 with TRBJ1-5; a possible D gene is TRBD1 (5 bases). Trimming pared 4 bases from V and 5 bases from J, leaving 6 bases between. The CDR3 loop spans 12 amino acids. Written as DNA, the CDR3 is TGTGCCAGCAGTTCGACAGATCAGCCCCAGCATTTT. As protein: CASSSTDQPQHF.

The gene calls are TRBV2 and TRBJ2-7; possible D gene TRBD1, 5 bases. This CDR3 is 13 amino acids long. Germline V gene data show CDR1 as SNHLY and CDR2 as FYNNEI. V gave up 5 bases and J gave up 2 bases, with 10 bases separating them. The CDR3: CASSYDSTYEQYF. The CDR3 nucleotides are TGTGCCAGCAGTTACGACAGTACCTACGAGCAGTACTTC.

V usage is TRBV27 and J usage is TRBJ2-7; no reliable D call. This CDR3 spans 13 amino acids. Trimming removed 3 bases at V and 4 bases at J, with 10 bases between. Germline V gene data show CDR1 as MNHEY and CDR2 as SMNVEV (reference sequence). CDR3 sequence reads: CASSFEPAYEQYF. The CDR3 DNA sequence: TGTGCCAGCAGTTTTGAGCCAGCTTACGAGCAGTACTTC.

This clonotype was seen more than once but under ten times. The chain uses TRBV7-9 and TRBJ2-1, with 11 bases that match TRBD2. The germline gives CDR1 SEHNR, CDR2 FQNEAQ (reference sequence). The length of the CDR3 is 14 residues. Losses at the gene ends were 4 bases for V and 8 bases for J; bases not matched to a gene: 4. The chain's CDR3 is CASSSSGRTHEQFF. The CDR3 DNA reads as TGTGCCAGCAGCTCTAGCGGGAGGACTCATGAGCAGTTCTTC.

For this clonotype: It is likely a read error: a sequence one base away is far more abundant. The CDR3 protein is CSVEVSHEQYF. The CDR3 DNA reads TGCAGCGTCGAAGTATCCCACGAGCAGTACTTC. This sequence joins TRBV29-1 and TRBJ2-7; D gene ambiguous. This CDR3 spans 11 amino acids. Germline values: CDR1 SQVTM, CDR2 ANQGSEA.

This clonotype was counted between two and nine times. The DNA for the CDR3 is TGTGCCAGCAGCTTAGTTTTCAGGGTGAATGAGCAGTTCTTC. Encoded protein: CASSLVFRVNEQFF. V and J are TRBV7-2 and TRBJ2-1; D possibly corresponds to TRBD1 (5 bases). Per germline, CDR1 SGHTA and CDR2 FQGNSA. V was cut by 1 base and J by 7 bases, with 11 bases left in between. The CDR3 sequence is 14 residues long.

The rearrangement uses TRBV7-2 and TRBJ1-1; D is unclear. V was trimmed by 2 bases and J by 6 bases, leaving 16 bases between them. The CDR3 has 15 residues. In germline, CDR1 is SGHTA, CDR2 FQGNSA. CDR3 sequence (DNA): TGTGCCAGCAGCTTAATCCCAGCTATAACGGCTGAAGCTTTCTTT. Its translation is CASSLIPAITAEAFF.

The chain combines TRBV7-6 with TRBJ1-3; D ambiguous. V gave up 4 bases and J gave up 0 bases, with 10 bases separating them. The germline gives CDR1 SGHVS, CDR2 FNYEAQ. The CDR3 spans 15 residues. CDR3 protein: CASSSARLSGNTIYF. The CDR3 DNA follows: TGTGCCAGCAGCTCAGCACGGCTCTCTGGAAACACCATATATTTT.

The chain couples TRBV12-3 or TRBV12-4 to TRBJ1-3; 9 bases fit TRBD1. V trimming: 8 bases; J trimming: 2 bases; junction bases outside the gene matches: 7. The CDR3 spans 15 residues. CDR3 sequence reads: CASLRTGVTGNTIYF. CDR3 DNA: TGTGCCAGCTTGAGGACAGGGGTGACTGGAAACACCATATATTTT.

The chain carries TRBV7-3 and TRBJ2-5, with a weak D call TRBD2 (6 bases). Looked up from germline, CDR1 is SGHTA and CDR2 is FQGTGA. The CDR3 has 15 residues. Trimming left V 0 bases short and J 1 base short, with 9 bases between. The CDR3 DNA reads TGTGCCAGCAGCTTAACGGGACTTCGCCAAGAGACCCAGTACTTC. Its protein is CASSLTGLRQETQYF.

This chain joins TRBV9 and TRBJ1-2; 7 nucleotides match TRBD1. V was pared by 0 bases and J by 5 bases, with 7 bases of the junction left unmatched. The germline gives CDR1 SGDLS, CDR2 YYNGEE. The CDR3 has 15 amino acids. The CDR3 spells CASSVEPAGGYGYTF. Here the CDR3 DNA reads TGTGCCAGCAGCGTAGAACCGGCAGGGGGATATGGCTACACCTTC.

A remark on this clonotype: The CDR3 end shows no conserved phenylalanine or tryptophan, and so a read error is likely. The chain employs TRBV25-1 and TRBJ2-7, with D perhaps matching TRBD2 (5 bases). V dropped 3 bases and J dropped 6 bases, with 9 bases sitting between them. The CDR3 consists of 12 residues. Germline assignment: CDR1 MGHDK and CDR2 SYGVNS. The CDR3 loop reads CASSDVGGEQYL. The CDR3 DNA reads TGTGCCAGCAGTGATGTCGGAGGCGAGCAGTACCTC.

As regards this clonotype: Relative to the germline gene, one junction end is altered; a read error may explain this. CDR3 sequence reads: CASSYTQDVGYTF. The CDR3 DNA sequence: TGTGCCAGCAGCTATACCCAGGATGTAGGCTACACTTTC. The V call is TRBV2, the J call TRBJ1-2; D gene ambiguous. Germline V gene sequence: CDR1 SNHLY, CDR2 FYNNEI. The CDR3 runs 13 residues.

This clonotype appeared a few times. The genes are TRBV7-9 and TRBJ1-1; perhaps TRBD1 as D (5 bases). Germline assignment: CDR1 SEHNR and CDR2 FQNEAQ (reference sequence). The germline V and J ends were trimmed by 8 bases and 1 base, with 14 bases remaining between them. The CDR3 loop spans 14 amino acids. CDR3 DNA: TGTGCCAGCGGCCCCCCGGGACGGAACACTGAAGCTTTCTTT. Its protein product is CASGPPGRNTEAFF.

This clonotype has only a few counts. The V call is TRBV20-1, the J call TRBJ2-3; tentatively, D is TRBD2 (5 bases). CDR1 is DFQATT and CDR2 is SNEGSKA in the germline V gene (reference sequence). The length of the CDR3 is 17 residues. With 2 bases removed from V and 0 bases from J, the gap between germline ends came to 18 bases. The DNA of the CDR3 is TGCAGTGCTAGATCAGCCGCCTCGAGCGGTAGCACAGATACGCAGTATTTT. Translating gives CSARSAASSGSTDTQYF.

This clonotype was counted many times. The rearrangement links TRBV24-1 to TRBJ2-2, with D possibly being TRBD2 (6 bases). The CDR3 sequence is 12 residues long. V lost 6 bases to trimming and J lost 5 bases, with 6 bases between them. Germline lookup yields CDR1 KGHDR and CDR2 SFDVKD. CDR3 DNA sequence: TGTGCCACCAGTCGGGGGACCGGGGAGCTGTTTTTT. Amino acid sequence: CATSRGTGELFF.

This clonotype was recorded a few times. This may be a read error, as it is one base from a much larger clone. This CDR3 reads CAGSILAGAYEQYF. In DNA form, the CDR3 reads TGTGCCGGTAGTATCCTAGCGGGGGCCTACGAGCAGTACTTC. V usage is TRBV19 and J usage is TRBJ2-7; 10 nucleotides align to TRBD2. Germline CDR1 and CDR2: LNHDA and SQIVND (reference sequence). The CDR3 is made up of 14 amino acids.

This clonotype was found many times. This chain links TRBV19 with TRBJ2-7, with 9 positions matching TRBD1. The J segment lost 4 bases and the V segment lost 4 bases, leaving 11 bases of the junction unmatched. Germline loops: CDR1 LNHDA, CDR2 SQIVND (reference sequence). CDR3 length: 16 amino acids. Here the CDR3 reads CASSSPGRDRDYEQYF. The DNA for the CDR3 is TGTGCCAGTAGTAGCCCCGGCCGGGACAGGGATTACGAGCAGTACTTC. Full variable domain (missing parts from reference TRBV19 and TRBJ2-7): DGGITQSPKYLFRKEGQNVTLSCEQNLNHDAMYWYRQDPGQGLRLIYYSQIVNDFQKGDIAEGYSVSREKKESFPLTVTSAQKNPTAFYLCASSSPGRDRDYEQYFGPGTRLTVT.

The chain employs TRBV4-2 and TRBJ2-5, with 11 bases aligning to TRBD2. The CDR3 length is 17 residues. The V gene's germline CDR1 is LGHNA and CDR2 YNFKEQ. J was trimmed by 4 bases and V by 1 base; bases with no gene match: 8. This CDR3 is CASSQVSRLAGIETQYF. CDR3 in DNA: TGTGCCAGCAGCCAAGTGTCGAGACTAGCGGGGATAGAGACCCAGTACTTC.